The 18 T cell receptor beta chains given below trace back to one sample, sequenced in a study of glioma-infiltrating T cells. Using RNA template, CDR3s of TCR alpha and beta were amplified with iRepertoire arm-PCR. TCRdb itself ran the multiplex PCR reads through MiXCR, one entry per CDR3 protein. This sample carries some 190,000 distinct CDR3 sequences, more than 30% of them seen once, and the ten largest clones take just over 20%. The specimen was glioma tissue, nonneoplastic brain tissue, or PBMCs (not recorded which). The receptors stem from a human donor with low-grade glioma or glioblastoma, undergoing nonglioma brain surgery, or in good health (not recorded which).

This clonotype was detected only once. A read error may be the cause here, since a much bigger clone is one base away. The rearrangement uses TRBV2 and TRBJ1-1; D possibly corresponds to TRBD1 (5 bases). Per germline, CDR1 SNHLY and CDR2 FYNNEI. Between the trimmed V and J ends, which lost 4 bases and 3 bases, there was a span of 12 bases. This CDR3 is built from 14 residues. The CDR3 here is CASSGGLGDTEAFF. Written as DNA, the CDR3 is TGTGCCAGCAGTGGTGGGTTGGGGGACACTGAAGCTTTCTTT.

This clonotype was picked up a small number of times. The chain joins TRBV10-3 to TRBJ1-4; D remains ambiguous. The CDR3 totals 13 residues. Germline CDR1 ENHRY, CDR2 SYGVKD. Trimming took off 0 bases at V and 6 bases at J, with 5 bases between the two ends. The CDR3 region has the DNA TGTGCCATCAGTGAGTCGACGGATGAAAAACTGTTTTTT. It encodes CAISESTDEKLFF.

Ten or more counts support this clonotype. CDR3 sequence: CASSQDVLTQETQYF. DNA of the CDR3: TGTGCCAGCAGCCAAGATGTCCTAACCCAGGAGACCCAGTACTTC. This sequence joins TRBV4-2 and TRBJ2-5; no clear D gene. The CDR3 has 15 residues. The germline V gene has CDR1 LGHNA and CDR2 YNFKEQ. The ends were cut back, 0 bases at V and 5 bases at J, with 13 bases in the middle.

This clonotype was observed at least ten times. The chain uses TRBV28 and TRBJ2-5; D may be TRBD2 (7 bases). Between the trimmed V and J ends, which lost 6 bases and 5 bases, there was a span of 19 bases. Germline V lookup: CDR1 MDHEN, CDR2 SYDVKM. This CDR3 has 15 residues. The CDR3 here is CASSPLGGPQETQYF. The CDR3 DNA follows: TGTGCCAGCAGCCCCTTGGGGGGGCCTCAGGAGACCCAGTACTTC.

V gene TRBV29-1 combines with J gene TRBJ1-2; 8 bases align to TRBD1. CDR1 is SQVTM and CDR2 is ANQGSEA in the germline V gene. Trimming removed 3 bases from V and 5 bases from J; junction bases left unmatched: 20. The CDR3 runs to 18 residues. The CDR3: CSVDVPKKDREVLYGYTF. CDR3 coding DNA: TGCAGCGTTGACGTCCCTAAAAAGGACAGGGAGGTTCTGTATGGCTACACCTTC.

This clonotype was seen at least ten times. The genes are TRBV27 and TRBJ1-1; TRBD1 is a possible D gene (5 bases). The CDR3 contains 15 residues. Looked up from germline, CDR1 is MNHEY and CDR2 is SMNVEV (reference sequence). V lost 1 base and J lost 3, with 12 bases in between. The CDR3 region has the DNA TGTGCCAGCAGTTTATACGCCAGGGTGGACACTGAAGCTTTCTTT. It is translated as CASSLYARVDTEAFF.

The chain links TRBV6-2 or TRBV6-3 to TRBJ2-3; D is ambiguous. The CDR3 is 14 amino acids. Germline lookup yields CDR1 MNHEY and CDR2 SVGEGT. The ends were cut back, 3 bases at V and 2 bases at J, with 9 bases in the middle. As DNA, the CDR3 is TGTGCCAGCAGTTATGGTCCAGCCACAGATACGCAGTATTTT. It translates to CASSYGPATDTQYF.

On this clonotype itself: A much larger clone sits a single nucleotide away, making a read error possible. Since the CDR3 does not end with the conserved phenylalanine or tryptophan, this likely comes from a read error. The rearrangement joins TRBV18 to TRBJ1-1; D gene unclear. Germline loops: CDR1 KGHSH, CDR2 LQKENI. The CDR3 has 13 residues. Trimming left V 2 bases short and J 4 bases short, with 8 bases between. CDR3 sequence (DNA): TGTGCCAGCTCACCAAACAGCGGCACTGAAGCTTTCTCT. Protein sequence: CASSPNSGTEAFS.

The chain employs TRBV29-1 and TRBJ2-1; the D call may be TRBD1 or TRBD2 (5 bases each). Germline lookup yields CDR1 SQVTM and CDR2 ANQGSEA. With 8 bases removed from V and 0 bases from J, the gap between germline ends came to 14 bases. The CDR3 length is 14 residues. The CDR3 here is CSYGAGLSYNEQFF. The CDR3 bases are TGCAGCTATGGGGCGGGTCTCTCCTACAATGAGCAGTTCTTC.

This clonotype was observed at least ten times. V and J are TRBV7-9 and TRBJ2-7; D unresolved. V lost 2 bases and J 2 bases, leaving 10 bases between the germline ends. The CDR3 extends over 14 amino acids. Germline V lookup: CDR1 SEHNR, CDR2 FQNEAQ (reference sequence). The CDR3 nucleotides read TGTGCCAGCAGCTTACCGGGTTCCCCCTACGAGCAGTACTTC. Its translation is CASSLPGSPYEQYF.

This clonotype was recorded many times. J is TRBJ2-3 and V is TRBV6-1, with 13 positions matching TRBD2. After removal of 6 bases from V and 3 bases from J, the junction contained 12 bases not matched to a gene. The CDR3 sequence is 18 residues long. Germline V lookup: CDR1 MNHNS, CDR2 SASEGT. This CDR3 is CASRGNPGTSGTTDTQYF. CDR3 nucleotide sequence: TGTGCCAGCAGAGGAAACCCGGGGACTAGCGGGACGACAGATACGCAGTATTTT.

This clonotype was seen at least ten times. The V and J genes are TRBV7-2 and TRBJ2-6, with D maybe TRBD1 (5 bases). The CDR3 is made up of 16 amino acids. The germline gives CDR1 SGHTA, CDR2 FQGNSA. V lost 1 base and J lost 4, with 11 bases in between. CDR3 region: CASSLGLRVGANVLTF. The CDR3 DNA reads as TGTGCCAGCAGCTTAGGGCTCAGGGTGGGGGCCAACGTCCTGACTTTC.

The sample holds many counts of this clonotype. The chain is built from TRBV20-1 and TRBJ2-7, with TRBD2 matching 7 bases. J gave up 4 bases and V 3 bases, and 6 bases lay outside the gene matches. The CDR3 loop spans 13 amino acids. From germline, CDR1 is DFQATT and CDR2 SNEGSKA (reference sequence). Here the CDR3 DNA reads TGCAGTGCTAGCCGCGGGAGTTGGTACGAGCAGTACTTC. Amino acids: CSASRGSWYEQYF.

The chain joins TRBV7-2 to TRBJ2-1; D is perhaps TRBD2 (6 bases). This CDR3 is built from 16 residues. Deletions cut 5 bases from V and 12 bases from J, with 26 bases between. Germline V gives CDR1 SGHTA, CDR2 FQGNSA. DNA for the CDR3: TGTGCCAGCAGCGAGATTTTGGGGGGTGCATACTATGGGCAGTTCTTC. Its protein product is CASSEILGGAYYGQFF. Drawing the rest from reference TRBV7-2 and TRBJ2-1, the complete variable domain is GAGVSQSPSNKVTEKGKDVELRCDPISGHTALYWYRQSLGQGLEFLIYFQGNSAPDKSGLPSDRFSAERTGGSVSTLTIQRTQQEDSAVYLCASSEILGGAYYGQFFGPGTRLTVL.

This clonotype has at least ten counts. The chain has TRBV7-2 and TRBJ2-1, with a possible D match to TRBD2 (6 bases). This CDR3 contains 17 residues. Germline lookup yields CDR1 SGHTA and CDR2 FQGNSA. V gave up 2 bases and J gave up 7 bases, with 21 bases separating them. The CDR3 here is CASSLSGRWGVRNEQFF. The CDR3 region has the DNA TGTGCCAGCAGCTTAAGCGGGCGGTGGGGGGTAAGGAATGAGCAGTTCTTC.

This clonotype was seen repeatedly, ten times or more. V gene TRBV5-1 combines with J gene TRBJ2-1; D unresolved. The V gene's germline CDR1 is SGHRS and CDR2 YFSETQ. The CDR3 has 15 amino acids. The V end was cut by 3 bases, the J end by 0 bases, with 10 bases between. In nucleotides, the CDR3 is TGCGCCAGCAGCTATGACATACGCTCCTACAATGAGCAGTTCTTC. It codes for CASSYDIRSYNEQFF.

This clonotype was seen at least ten times. Written as DNA, the CDR3 is TGTGCCACCAGTGACTACCTTACAGGGGTCGACGATACGCAGTATTTT. Protein: CATSDYLTGVDDTQYF. The rearrangement uses TRBV24-1 and TRBJ2-3; 7 bases fit TRBD1. The V segment lost 4 bases and the J segment 6 bases; nucleotides outside the gene matches: 12. CDR1 is KGHDR, CDR2 SFDVKD, per germline. The CDR3 sequence is 16 residues long.

This clonotype showed up many times. V usage is TRBV6-1 and J usage is TRBJ2-1; 9 bases are a match to TRBD1. Per the germline V gene, CDR1 is MNHNS and CDR2 is SASEGT. The ends lost 6 bases at V and 2 bases at J; junction bases unmatched: 8. The CDR3 has 16 amino acids. The CDR3 sequence is CASSGRTGEAYNEQFF. The CDR3 DNA is TGTGCCAGCAGCGGCAGGACAGGGGAGGCCTACAATGAGCAGTTCTTC.